The clone carrying this T cell receptor beta chain was observed a few times. Antigen specificity is unknown. At one end, the junction sequence differs from germline, possibly due to a read error. After 5'RACE with constant-segment primers, TCR alpha and TCR beta cDNA libraries carrying sample barcodes and UMIs were obtained. In TCRdb, the 5' RACE reads were re-called with MiXCR into one record per CDR3 protein. The sample yields under 200,000 distinct CDR3 sequences, roughly 31% seen once. The data were taken from a study of T-cell memory formation after mild COVID-19. Whole-study context: The study found TCR clusters largely donor specific. General study findings and limits: Among CD4+ contracting clones, most were CM and EM, and CD8+ ones EMRA. Clones contracting over day 15 to 85 were CD4/CD8 balanced, with later expanders leaning CD4+.

The origin of this receptor is an adult woman who had mild COVID-19 (a few samples of this study predate the infection). Cell type and time point are not known. The sample was PBMCs or a T cell subset sorted from them (not recorded which).

The CDR3 loop reads CATCRGGDTQYF. As DNA, the CDR3 is TGTGCCACCTGCAGAGGGGGGGATACGCAGTATTTT. The chain joins TRBV15 to TRBJ2-3; D is possibly TRBD1 or TRBD2 (6 bases each). Germline CDR1 LNHNV, CDR2 YYDKDF (reference sequence). The CDR3 totals 12 residues.